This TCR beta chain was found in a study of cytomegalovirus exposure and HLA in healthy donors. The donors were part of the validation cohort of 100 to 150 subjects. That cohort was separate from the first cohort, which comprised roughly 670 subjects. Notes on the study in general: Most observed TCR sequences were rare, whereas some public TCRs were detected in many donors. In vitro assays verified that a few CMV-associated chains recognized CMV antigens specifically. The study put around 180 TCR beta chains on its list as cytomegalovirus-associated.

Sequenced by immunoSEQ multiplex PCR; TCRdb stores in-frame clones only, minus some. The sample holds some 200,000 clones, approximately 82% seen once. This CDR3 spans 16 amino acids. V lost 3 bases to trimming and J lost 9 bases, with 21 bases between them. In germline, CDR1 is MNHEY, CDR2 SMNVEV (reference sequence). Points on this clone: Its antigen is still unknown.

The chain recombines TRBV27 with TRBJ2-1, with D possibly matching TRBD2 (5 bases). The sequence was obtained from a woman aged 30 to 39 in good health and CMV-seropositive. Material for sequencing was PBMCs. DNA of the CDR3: TGTGCCAGCAGTTTGGGTCCGGGAAAAGGGTTGGGTGAGCAGTTCTTC. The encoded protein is CASSLGPGKGLGEQFF.